The 16 T cell receptor beta chains listed next were all sequenced from one sample in a study of blood T cell repertoires in COVID-19. Profiling relied on immunoSEQ multiplex PCR, and the TCRdb table lists in-frame clones only, not all of them. Here the sample spans 150,000 to 200,000 clones, over 80% being singletons. What was sequenced was peripheral blood. Receptors were obtained from a man between 60 and 75 years old with COVID-19, enrolled during active disease.

The gene calls are TRBV28 and TRBJ2-7; TRBD2 agrees at 12 bases. CDR1 MDHEN and CDR2 SYDVKM come from the germline V gene. V lost 8 bases, J lost 5 bases, and 7 bases stayed unmatched. CDR3 length equals 14 residues. Written as DNA, the CDR3 is TGTGCCAGCGGAGAGACTAGCGGGAGCAACGAGCAGTACTTC. It yields the protein CASGETSGSNEQYF. Full variable domain (remainder filled in from reference TRBV28 and TRBJ2-7): DVKVTQSSRYLVKRTGEKVFLECVQDMDHENMFWYRQDPGLGLRLIYFSYDVKMKEKGDIPEGYSVSREKKERFSLILESASTNQTSMYLCASGETSGSNEQYFGPGTRLTVT.

The V and J genes are TRBV6-5 and TRBJ2-4, with TRBD2 matching 7 bases. Germline V gene data show CDR1 as MNHEY and CDR2 as SVGAGI. V gave up 2 bases and J gave up 7 bases; unmatched junction bases: 2. The CDR3 totals 13 residues. CDR3 in amino acids: CASSYPGGNIQYF. CDR3 coding DNA: TGTGCCAGCAGTTACCCCGGGGGGAACATTCAGTACTTC.

The V call is TRBV7-3, the J call TRBJ2-3; D is uncertain. Germline loops: CDR1 SGHTA, CDR2 FQGTGA. CDR3 length equals 14 residues. Trimming stripped 1 base from V and 2 bases from J, with 7 bases between. In DNA form, the CDR3 reads TGTGCCAGCAGCTTAAGACTCGACACAGATACGCAGTATTTT. It codes for CASSLRLDTDTQYF.

The V call is TRBV10-1, the J call TRBJ1-1; the match to TRBD1 covers 8 bases. CDR1 is WNHNN, CDR2 SYGVQD, per germline (reference sequence). The CDR3 spans 14 residues. Unmatched junction bases numbered 6, after V lost 4 bases and J lost 5 bases. CDR3 bases: TGCGCCAGCAGTGTCAATAGACAGGGGACTGAAGCTTTCTTT. Protein: CASSVNRQGTEAFF.

This chain connects TRBV5-4 to TRBJ1-6; D is possibly TRBD1 (5 bases). Germline CDR1 reads SGHNT; CDR2 reads YYREEE (reference sequence). This CDR3 is built from 16 residues. The ends were cut back, 4 bases at V and 4 bases at J, with 15 bases in the middle. The CDR3 spells CASSPGEGSYNSPLHF. The CDR3, as DNA: TGTGCCAGCAGCCCCGGGGAGGGGTCTTATAATTCACCCCTCCACTTT.

V is TRBV18 and J is TRBJ2-1; no firm D call. V was clipped by 6 bases and J by 5 bases, with 11 bases between them. CDR3 length equals 13 residues. In germline, CDR1 is KGHSH, CDR2 LQKENI. CDR3: CASSPRLDNEQFF. In nucleotides, the CDR3 is TGTGCCAGCTCGCCTCGCTTAGACAATGAGCAGTTCTTC.

The V call is TRBV18, the J call TRBJ2-1; TRBD1 aligns across 7 bases. J lost 7 bases, V lost 4 bases, and 7 bases had no gene match. The length of the CDR3 is 14 residues. Germline V gene sequence: CDR1 KGHSH, CDR2 LQKENI. DNA for the CDR3: TGTGCCAGCTCACTGAGACAGGGTGGAAATGAGCAGTTCTTC. Residues: CASSLRQGGNEQFF.

The CDR3 loop is CASSFQGSWETQYF. In nucleotides, the CDR3 is TGTGCCAGCAGCTTTCAGGGTAGTTGGGAGACCCAGTACTTC. The chain is built from TRBV7-8 and TRBJ2-5, with D possibly matching TRBD1 (5 bases). V was trimmed by 3 bases and J by 5 bases, leaving 13 bases between them. There are 14 residues in the CDR3. Germline V lookup: CDR1 SGHVS, CDR2 FQNEAQ. Looking up the rest from reference TRBV7-8 and TRBJ2-5 gives the full variable domain: GAGVSQSPRYKVAKRGQDVALRCDPISGHVSLFWYQQALGQGPEFLTYFQNEAQLDKSGLPSDRFFAERPEGSVSTLKIQRTQQEDSAVYLCASSFQGSWETQYFGPGTRLLVL.

V usage is TRBV18 and J usage is TRBJ2-1; weak D call: TRBD1 (6 bases). Germline CDR1 KGHSH, CDR2 LQKENI. This CDR3 has 13 amino acids. V was clipped by 4 bases and J by 4 bases, with 8 bases between them. In DNA, the CDR3 is TGTGCCAGCTCACGCGGACAGTACAATGAGCAGTTCTTC. Translation: CASSRGQYNEQFF.

V is TRBV7-9 and J is TRBJ1-5; D gene ambiguous. The V gene lost 1 base and the J gene lost 3 bases, with 13 bases spanning the gap. CDR3 length: 16 amino acids. Germline V gives CDR1 SEHNR, CDR2 FQNEAQ (reference sequence). The DNA of the CDR3 is TGTGCCAGCAGCTTAGGGGGAGGGCCAAACAATCAGCCCCAGCATTTT. Protein product: CASSLGGGPNNQPQHF. Full variable domain (missing parts from reference TRBV7-9 and TRBJ1-5): DTGVSQNPRHKITKRGQNVTFRCDPISEHNRLYWYRQTLGQGPEFLTYFQNEAQLEKSRLLSDRFSAERPKGSFSTLEIQRTEQGDSAMYLCASSLGGGPNNQPQHFGDGTRLSIL.

The V call is TRBV29-1, the J call TRBJ1-1, with 9 bases lining up with TRBD1. V lost 4 bases to trimming and J lost 4 bases; unmatched junction nucleotides: 7. Germline lookup yields CDR1 SQVTM and CDR2 ANQGSEA. The CDR3 extends over 14 amino acids. The CDR3 sequence is CSVVIQGAFTEAFF. The CDR3 coding sequence is TGCAGCGTTGTAATACAGGGGGCCTTCACTGAAGCTTTCTTT.

This rearrangement joins TRBV18 to TRBJ1-6; 8 positions agree with TRBD1. Unmatched junction bases numbered 11, after V lost 6 bases and J lost 7 bases. This CDR3 is 16 amino acids long. Germline lookup yields CDR1 KGHSH and CDR2 LQKENI. CDR3 sequence reads: CASSEGQGSRNSPLHF. The DNA of the CDR3 is TGTGCCAGCTCGGAAGGACAGGGCTCCAGGAATTCACCCCTCCACTTT.

This sequence joins TRBV18 and TRBJ2-5; D is possibly TRBD1 (6 bases). The CDR3 spans 15 residues. V lost 2 bases to trimming and J lost 2 bases, with 12 bases between them. Germline V gene sequence: CDR1 KGHSH, CDR2 LQKENI. The DNA of the CDR3 is TGTGCCAGCTCACCAAGCCTAGGGGGACAAGAGACCCAGTACTTC. Amino acids: CASSPSLGGQETQYF.

The V call is TRBV3-1 (or the pseudogene TRBV3-2), the J call TRBJ2-1; TRBD2 matches at 13 bases. J was trimmed by 10 bases and V by 0 bases; bases with no gene match: 9. This CDR3 is 17 amino acids long. Germline V gives CDR1 LGHDT, CDR2 YNNKEL (reference sequence). The chain's CDR3 is CASSQDRRLAGGQEQFF. Here the CDR3 DNA reads TGTGCCAGCAGCCAAGATCGGAGACTAGCGGGAGGACAAGAGCAGTTCTTC.

J is TRBJ2-2 and V is TRBV5-5, with D possibly TRBD2 on 5 matching bases. The germline V gene encodes CDR1 SGHKS and CDR2 YYEKEE (reference sequence). The length of the CDR3 is 15 residues. Deletions cut 4 bases from V and 1 base from J, with 11 bases between. The CDR3 region is CASSPGIQNTGELFF. Here the CDR3 DNA reads TGTGCCAGCAGCCCCGGGATCCAGAACACCGGGGAGCTGTTTTTT.

This chain connects TRBV10-2 to TRBJ1-1; D gene uncertain. Looked up from germline, CDR1 is WSHSY and CDR2 is SAAADI. The CDR3 covers 13 residues. V lost 3 bases, J lost 1 base, and 6 bases lay in between. The CDR3 loop is CASSDPGNTEAFF. In DNA, the CDR3 is TGCGCCAGCAGTGATCCAGGGAACACTGAAGCTTTCTTT.